This T cell receptor beta chain was identified in a study of T-cell reconstitution after alpha-beta-depleted transplantation in children (dated by TCRdb to the mid-2010s). Concerning the study at large: T-cell immune reconstitution after TCRalphabeta/CD19-depleted allogeneic hematopoietic cell transplantation in children was quantitatively tracked in the study by means of TCR repertoire profiling.

From the germline V gene, CDR1 is SGHRS and CDR2 is YFSETQ. The CDR3 contains 13 residues, cysteine and phenylalanine counted. Only CDR3 DNA remains: 39 bases, in frame from the first base. The junction carries 18 bases between V and J, which are trimmed by 9 bases and 8 bases respectively. Library preparation employed PCR. The sequencing machine was an Illumina HiSeq 2500. TCR libraries were prepared with molecular barcoding, using unique molecular identifiers to normalize TCRbeta repertoire quantification. The public reads were quality trimmed at Q25 with fastp and then assembled into clones with MiXCR by TCRdb, keeping productive beta chains. Entries that share a CDR3 protein sequence are merged under the most common genes and DNA. This sample has 450,000 to 600,000 distinct CDR3 sequences in its table, and around 18% of those were observed once. The ten largest clones add up to 3.3% of the sample.

On this clonotype itself: This receptor's antigen is unknown. Per-nucleotide qualities are absent, and no much larger clonotype sits a single base away.

This chain joins TRBV5-1 to TRBJ2-1; the D gene identity is not certain. The TCR comes from a human donor who donated a stem cell graft to a child with acute lymphoblastic leukemia. Source: PBMCs from the stem cell graft donor, taken from the stem cell graft. The CDR3 is CAITSPASDEQFF. The nucleotide sequence reads TGCGCCATCACGTCACCAGCGAGCGATGAGCAGTTCTTC. Reference TRBV5-1 and TRBJ2-1 proteins supply the regions before and after the CDR3; the full variable domain is: KAGVTQTPRYLIKTRGQQVTLSCSPISGHRSVSWYQQTPGQGLQFLFEYFSETQRNKGNFPGRFSGRQFSNSRSEMNVSTLELGDSALYLCAITSPASDEQFFGPGTRLTVL.